The T cell receptor (beta chain) described here comes from a study of response to subunit inactivated influenza vaccine. General study findings and limits: It was the authors' suggestion that each seasonal influenza vaccination recruits few new T cells.

TCRdb passed the RT-PCR reads through MiXCR, listing each CDR3 protein once. The data show 700,000 to 800,000 distinct CDR3 sequences, about a fifth seen once. As for this clonotype: Its antigen remains unidentified.

The clonotype was recovered from a man between 45 and 60 years old who received an inactivated influenza vaccine. The input for sequencing was PBMCs from blood, taken more than 4 days after vaccination.

Here the CDR3 reads CASSLATSGRAYNEQFF. Here the CDR3 DNA reads TGTGCCAGCAGCTTGGCTACGAGCGGGAGGGCCTACAATGAGCAGTTCTTC. This chain joins TRBV5-6 and TRBJ2-1; 10 bases align to TRBD2. The V gene end was trimmed by 0 bases and the J gene end by 2 bases; junction bases not matched to a gene: 5. This CDR3 has 17 residues. Germline V gives CDR1 SGHDT, CDR2 YYEEEE.